The 6 T cell receptor beta chains below were found in one sample sequenced in a study of vaccination and CD4 T cells after COVID-19. Treatment defined: approximately nine-day PBMC culture with coronavirus spike peptide pools or control peptides (ViraFEST assay). Unexposed donor CD4+ T cells predated the COVID-19 pandemic, collected 2011-2018. No cognate antigen is known for these TCRs. An Oncomine TCR Beta short-read assay was used to sequence the DNA from cultured CD4+ T cells. The template was genomic DNA from cultured CD4+ T cells. TCRdb reanalysed the PCR reads using MiXCR and keeps one entry per CDR3 protein. Here the sample spans around 10,000 distinct CDR3 sequences, 25% to 35% being singletons. Specimen: CD4+ T cells from blood, cultured in vitro. These receptors all stem from a human donor in good health.

This clonotype appeared a few times. This rearrangement joins TRBV25-1 to TRBJ1-4; 7 bases fit TRBD1. V was clipped by 8 bases and J by 10 bases; unmatched bases: 7. CDR1 and CDR2 from the germline V gene are MGHDK and SYGVNS. The CDR3 runs 12 residues. The CDR3 protein is CASEGGAGKLFF. In DNA form, the CDR3 reads TGTGCCAGCGAAGGGGGCGCGGGAAAACTGTTTTTT.

This clonotype was observed a few times. This rearrangement joins TRBV27 to TRBJ2-5; 11 bases line up with TRBD2. CDR3 length equals 18 residues. Per germline, CDR1 MNHEY and CDR2 SMNVEV (reference sequence). Trimming cost V 3 bases and J 3 bases; bases outside gene matches: 12. The CDR3 region has the DNA TGTGCCAGCAGTTTCCTCCACCCCAGACTAGCGGGGAAAGAGACCCAGTACTTC. It yields the protein CASSFLHPRLAGKETQYF.

This clonotype was observed a handful of times. The CDR3 loop is CASSPPVQGKETQYF. CDR3 bases: TGTGCCAGCTCACCACCGGTGCAGGGTAAAGAGACCCAGTACTTC. This chain links TRBV18 with TRBJ2-5, with a possible D match to TRBD1 (5 bases). Germline CDR1 is KGHSH and CDR2 is LQKENI. V was pared by 0 bases and J by 3 bases, with 11 bases between. The CDR3 length is 15 residues.

The rearrangement links TRBV28 to TRBJ2-7, with TRBD1 as a possible D gene (7 bases). This CDR3 has 15 amino acids. CDR1 MDHEN and CDR2 SYDVKM come from the germline V gene. The V end was cut by 5 bases, the J end by 1 base, with 15 bases between. The CDR3 here is CASSRDSGWSYEQYF. CDR3 bases: TGTGCCAGCAGTCGGGACAGCGGGTGGTCCTACGAGCAGTACTTC. The full variable domain, its missing parts supplied by reference TRBV28 and TRBJ2-7, is DVKVTQSSRYLVKRTGEKVFLECVQDMDHENMFWYRQDPGLGLRLIYFSYDVKMKEKGDIPEGYSVSREKKERFSLILESASTNQTSMYLCASSRDSGWSYEQYFGPGTRLTVT.

The chain couples TRBV15 to TRBJ2-2; D is tentatively TRBD1 or TRBD2 (5 bases each). This CDR3 comprises 15 residues. Per the germline V gene, CDR1 is LNHNV and CDR2 is YYDKDF (reference sequence). Trimming took 1 base from V and 3 from J, leaving 9 bases between them. As DNA, the CDR3 is TGTGCCACCAGCAGAGCAGGGAGCGACACCGGGGAGCTGTTTTTT. This codes for CATSRAGSDTGELFF. Using reference TRBV15 and TRBJ2-2 for the parts outside the CDR3, the full variable domain is DAMVIQNPRYQVTQFGKPVTLSCSQTLNHNVMYWYQQKSSQAPKLLFHYYDKDFNNEADTPDNFQSRRPNTSFCFLDIRSPGLGDTAMYLCATSRAGSDTGELFFGEGSRLTVL.

This chain joins TRBV6-4 and TRBJ2-3, with 8 bases that match TRBD1. Germline CDR1 and CDR2: MRHNA and SNTAGT. This CDR3 has 14 residues. Trimming cost V 0 bases and J 4 bases; bases outside gene matches: 0. The CDR3 DNA reads TGTGCCAGCAGTGACTCACAGGGGGCAGATACGCAGTATTTT. It encodes CASSDSQGADTQYF.